The 11 T cell receptor beta chains reported below all come from one sample, sequenced in a study of blood T cells in healthy people across ages. PCR was performed a second time for roughly 7 to 11 cycles using a sample-barcoded 5' primer and a J-beta primer mix. TCRdb analysed the 5' RACE reads with MiXCR anew, one entry per CDR3 protein. The sample contains some 640,000 distinct CDR3 sequences, about 52% of which appear only once. The material sequenced was blood. All receptors come from an older woman in good health.

The chain employs TRBV27 and TRBJ2-3; tentatively, D is TRBD1 (5 bases). Trimming left V 4 bases short and J 4 bases short, with 12 bases between. Germline values: CDR1 MNHEY, CDR2 SMNVEV (reference sequence). The CDR3 contains 14 residues. As DNA, the CDR3 is TGTGCCAGCAGTTCACGGTGGGGCTCAGATACGCAGTATTTT. Its protein is CASSSRWGSDTQYF.

The chain couples TRBV28 to TRBJ2-7; TRBD1 aligns across 12 bases. The CDR3 length is 15 residues. Germline trimming cut 6 bases from V and 4 bases from J; bases unmatched to any gene: 7. The germline CDR1 and CDR2 sequences are MDHEN and SYDVKM. The CDR3 DNA reads TGTGCCAGCAGCCTGGGGACAGGGGGCGAGTACGAGCAGTACTTC. Residues: CASSLGTGGEYEQYF.

This clonotype was found once. The V gene is TRBV20-1, the J gene TRBJ2-3; 12 bases are a match to TRBD2. This CDR3 has 17 residues. The V gene end was trimmed by 6 bases and the J gene end by 2 bases; junction bases not matched to a gene: 12. Germline V gives CDR1 DFQATT, CDR2 SNEGSKA (reference sequence). The CDR3 protein is CSAALAGGLHATDTQYF. The CDR3 DNA is TGCAGTGCCGCGCTAGCGGGAGGGCTCCATGCCACAGATACGCAGTATTTT.

The V and J genes are TRBV14 and TRBJ2-5, with D perhaps matching TRBD1 (5 bases). The J call may be wrong; the DNA end is better matched by TRBJ2-7. CDR1 and CDR2 (germline): SGHDN, FVKESK. The CDR3 extends over 13 amino acids. In nucleotides, the CDR3 is TGTGCCAGCAGCCAAGACAGGGTTAGCGAGCAGTACTTC. Amino acid sequence: CASSQDRVSEQYF.

This clonotype came up a few times. The rearrangement links TRBV10-3 to TRBJ2-7; D is perhaps TRBD2 (5 bases). Germline V CDR1 and CDR2: ENHRY, SYGVKD. This CDR3 region has 14 residues. V gave up 1 base and J gave up 0 bases, with 7 bases separating them. CDR3 residues: CAISELLASYEQYF. The CDR3 nucleotides read TGTGCCATCAGTGAGTTGCTAGCCTCCTACGAGCAGTACTTC.

The chain employs TRBV7-9 and TRBJ2-3, with D possibly called TRBD1 or TRBD2 (5 bases each). Trimming left V 4 bases short and J 5 bases short, with 13 bases between. Germline CDR1 reads SEHNR; CDR2 reads FQNEAQ (reference sequence). CDR3 length: 14 amino acids. CDR3 coding DNA: TGTGCCAGCAGCTGGACCCCTGGGGGAGATACGCAGTATTTT. Amino acid sequence: CASSWTPGGDTQYF. The variable domain in full, with the rest retrieved from reference TRBV7-9 and TRBJ2-3, is DTGVSQNPRHKITKRGQNVTFRCDPISEHNRLYWYRQTLGQGPEFLTYFQNEAQLEKSRLLSDRFSAERPKGSFSTLEIQRTEQGDSAMYLCASSWTPGGDTQYFGPGTRLTVL.

This clonotype was found a few times. CDR3 nucleotides: TGCAGCGGACCGGACAGGGGACACGAGCAGTACTTC. Protein sequence: CSGPDRGHEQYF. The gene calls are TRBV20-1 and TRBJ2-7, with 9 nucleotides matching TRBD1. This CDR3 comprises 12 residues. The germline V gene encodes CDR1 DFQATT and CDR2 SNEGSKA (reference sequence).

The chain combines TRBV9 with TRBJ2-7, with a possible D match to TRBD1 (6 bases). CDR1 SGDLS and CDR2 YYNGEE come from the germline V gene. Trimming removed 0 bases at V and 2 bases at J, with 9 bases between. The CDR3 loop spans 14 amino acids. The CDR3 here is CASSVAGAAYEQYF. The CDR3 nucleotides are TGTGCCAGCAGCGTAGCAGGGGCTGCCTACGAGCAGTACTTC.

The CDR3 loop reads CASSYLTAGDGNEQFF. Written as DNA, the CDR3 is TGTGCCAGCAGTTACCTCACAGCGGGGGATGGCAATGAGCAGTTCTTC. The chain uses TRBV6-2 or TRBV6-3 and TRBJ2-1; TRBD2 matches 8 bases. The CDR3 runs to 16 residues. Losses at the gene ends were 2 bases for V and 6 bases for J; bases not matched to a gene: 9. Looked up from germline, CDR1 is MNHEY and CDR2 is SVGEGT.

The gene calls are TRBV12-3 or TRBV12-4 and TRBJ2-1, with D possibly TRBD1 on 5 matching bases. Between the trimmed V and J ends, which lost 6 bases and 5 bases, there was a span of 17 bases. The CDR3 has 15 residues. The CDR3 loop is CASSLSQGANNEQFF. In DNA form, the CDR3 reads TGTGCCAGCAGCTTGTCTCAAGGGGCGAACAATGAGCAGTTCTTC.

The genes are TRBV12-3 or TRBV12-4 and TRBJ1-4; TRBD1 is a possible D gene (5 bases). Trimming cost V 1 base and J 8 bases, with 17 bases left between them. The CDR3 length is 16 residues. The CDR3 here is CASSLGYRTPDEKLFF. CDR3 in DNA: TGTGCCAGCAGTTTAGGGTACAGGACCCCCGACGAAAAACTGTTTTTT.